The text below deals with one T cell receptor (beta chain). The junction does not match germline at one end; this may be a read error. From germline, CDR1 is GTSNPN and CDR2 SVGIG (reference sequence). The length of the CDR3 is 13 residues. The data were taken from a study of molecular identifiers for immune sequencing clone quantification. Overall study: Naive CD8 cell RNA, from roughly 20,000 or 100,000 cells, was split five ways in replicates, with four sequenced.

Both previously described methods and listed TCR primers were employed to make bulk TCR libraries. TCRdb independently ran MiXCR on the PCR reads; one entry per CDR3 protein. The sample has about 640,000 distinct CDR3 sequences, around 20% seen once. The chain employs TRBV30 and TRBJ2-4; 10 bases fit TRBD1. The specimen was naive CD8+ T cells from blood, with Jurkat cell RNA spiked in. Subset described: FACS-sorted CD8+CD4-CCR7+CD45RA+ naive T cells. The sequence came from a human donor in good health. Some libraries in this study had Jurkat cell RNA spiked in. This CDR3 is CAWRGTGVNTQYF. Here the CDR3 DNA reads TGTGCCTGGAGGGGGACAGGGGTGAACACTCAGTACTTC.